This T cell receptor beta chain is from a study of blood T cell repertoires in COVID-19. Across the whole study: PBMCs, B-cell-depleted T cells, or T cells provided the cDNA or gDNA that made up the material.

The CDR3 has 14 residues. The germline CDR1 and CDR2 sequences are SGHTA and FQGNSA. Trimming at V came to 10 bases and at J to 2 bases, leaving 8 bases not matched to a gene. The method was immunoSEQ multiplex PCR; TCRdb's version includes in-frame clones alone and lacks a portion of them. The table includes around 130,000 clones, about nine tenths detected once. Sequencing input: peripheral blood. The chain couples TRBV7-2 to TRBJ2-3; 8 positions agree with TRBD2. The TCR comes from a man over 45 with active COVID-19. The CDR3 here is CATVTSASTDTQYF. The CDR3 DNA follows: TGTGCCACCGTGACTAGCGCATCCACAGATACGCAGTATTTT.